A selection of T cell receptor beta chains follows, all from one sample in a study of neurological immune-mediated disorders. TCRdb fed the 5' RACE reads into MiXCR, producing one record per CDR3 protein. The sample holds tens of thousands of distinct CDR3 sequences, 3% to 4% seen once. Material for sequencing was CD4+ T cells from blood. These receptors were obtained from a woman aged 40 to 50 with multiple sclerosis. CDR3s include the opening cysteine and the closing phenylalanine or tryptophan. Each record gives: D gene, V gene, clone size, J gene, CDR3 protein, CDR3 DNA. A D gene is named only where the DNA matches it firmly. Clone size is not always given. Where it is, it says once, few, many or a class for expanded clones.

>TRBD1|TRBV5-8|many|TRBJ2-1
CASSYTGQAEIYNEQFF
TGTGCCAGCAGCTACACGGGACAGGCAGAAATCTACAATGAGCAGTTCTTC
>-|TRBV20-1|many|TRBJ2-7
CSASPSGVGSHEQYF
TGCAGTGCCTCTCCTTCGGGAGTAGGAAGCCACGAGCAGTACTTC
>TRBD2|TRBV4-1|many|TRBJ2-1
CASSQPTSGGRLHYNEQFF
TGCGCCAGCAGCCAGCCGACTAGCGGGGGCCGTTTACATTACAATGAGCAGTTCTTC
>-|TRBV21-1|many|TRBJ2-5
CASSTGARGRRETQYF
TGTGCCAGCAGCACGGGCGCCAGGGGGCGACGGGAGACCCAGTACTTC
>-|TRBV2|many|TRBJ2-3
CASSDQDTQYF
TGTGCCAGCAGTGATCAGGATACGCAGTATTTT
>TRBD2|TRBV5-5|-|TRBJ2-7
CASRYGLAGALRLEQYF
TGTGCCAGCAGATACGGACTAGCGGGGGCCCTACGTCTCGAGCAGTACTTC
>-|TRBV5-5|many|TRBJ2-7
CASSLGAIEEGEQYF
TGTGCCAGCAGCTTAGGTGCGATAGAAGAGGGCGAGCAGTACTTC
>-|TRBV9|many|TRBJ2-2
CASSVLGARVTGELFF
TGTGCCAGCAGCGTCTTGGGGGCGCGCGTCACCGGGGAGCTGTTTTTT
>TRBD1|TRBV20-1|many|TRBJ1-2
CSAILGGQGLRGYTF
TGCAGTGCTATTCTCGGGGGACAGGGTTTACGTGGCTACACCTTC
>-|TRBV5-1|many|TRBJ1-1
CASSLNGETLWTEAFF
TGCGCCAGCAGCTTGAACGGGGAAACATTATGGACTGAAGCTTTCTTT
>-|TRBV10-3|-|TRBJ1-5
CAIRDSLDNHPQHF
TGTGCCATCAGGGACTCCCTAGACAACCATCCCCAGCACTTT
>-|TRBV15|many|TRBJ1-4
CATSRWELGDEKLFF
TGTGCCACCAGCAGATGGGAGCTTGGGGATGAAAAACTGTTTTTT
>-|TRBV24-1|-|TRBJ1-1
CAPLGQINTEAFF
TGTGCCCCACTGGGACAAATTAACACTGAAGCTTTCTTT
>-|TRBV7-2|many|TRBJ2-7
CASSDLAWEGEQYF
TGTGCCAGCAGCGATCTAGCTTGGGAAGGCGAGCAGTACTTC
>-|TRBV10-3|many|TRBJ1-1
CAISESTPGPRPNTEAFF
TGTGCCATCAGTGAGTCGACTCCGGGGCCCAGGCCCAACACTGAAGCTTTCTTT
>-|TRBV7-9|-|TRBJ1-5
CASIRTGNGQPQHF
TGTGCCAGCATTCGTACAGGGAATGGGCAGCCCCAGCATTTT
>TRBD1|TRBV15|many|TRBJ1-1
CATSWVQGATEAFF
TGTGCCACCAGCTGGGTACAGGGGGCTACTGAAGCTTTCTTT
>TRBD2|TRBV20-1|many|TRBJ2-3
CSARPGRTSVSTDTQYF
TGCAGTGCCCGACCTGGCCGGACTAGCGTCAGCACAGATACGCAGTATTTT
>-|TRBV24-1|many|TRBJ2-1
CATSDHTAFSYNEQFF
TGTGCCACCAGTGACCACACAGCTTTCTCCTACAATGAGCAGTTCTTC
>TRBD2|TRBV5-8|many|TRBJ2-7
CASSLDGLVGVRPYEQYF
TGTGCCAGCAGCTTGGATGGACTAGTAGGGGTGAGGCCCTACGAGCAGTACTTC
>TRBD1|TRBV6-6|many|TRBJ1-5
CASRPGTGTHEPQHF
TGTGCCAGCAGGCCCGGGACAGGGACTCACGAGCCCCAGCATTTT
>-|TRBV5-1|many|TRBJ2-3
CASSLTGTDTQYF
TGCGCCAGCAGCTTGACCGGCACAGATACGCAGTATTTT
>TRBD1|TRBV7-2|many|TRBJ1-1
CASSLGGTVGTEAFF
TGTGCCAGCAGCTTAGGCGGGACAGTTGGGACTGAAGCTTTCTTT
>-|TRBV5-1|many|TRBJ1-2
CASSLGDGGGGYTF
TGCGCCAGCAGCTTGGGGGACGGCGGCGGGGGCTACACCTTC
>-|TRBV4-2|many|TRBJ1-2
CASSQAGTYGYTF
TGTGCCAGCAGCCAAGCTGGGACCTATGGCTACACCTTC
>-|TRBV7-3|many|TRBJ2-7
CASSLLPDSSYEQYF
TGTGCCAGCAGCTTATTACCGGACAGCTCCTACGAGCAGTACTTC
>-|TRBV6-5|many|TRBJ1-1
CASSYVLDTEAFF
TGTGCCAGCAGTTACGTCCTGGACACTGAAGCTTTCTTT